The 22 T cell receptor beta chains below come from one sample, sequenced in a study of T cell clonality in common variable immunodeficiency. TCRdb's copy holds only in-frame clones and misses some; the assay was immunoSEQ multiplex PCR. This sample comprises around 40,000 clones, none seen once only. Whole-study results and caveats: In common variable immunodeficiency, TCR beta chains reportedly carried fewer deletions and N-nucleotide insertions.

These receptors lack a known antigen. The sample consisted of peripheral blood mononuclear cells. Every receptor here comes from a human donor with common variable immunodeficiency.

As to this clone: The CDR3 end is not reached by the read, which stops 3 residues before it; the germline J gene fills it in. The chain carries TRBV7-6 and TRBJ1-2, with 8 bases matching TRBD1. The CDR3 runs to 15 residues. Unmatched junction bases numbered 5, after V lost 1 base and J lost 4 bases. CDR1 SGHVS and CDR2 FNYEAQ come from the germline V gene. CDR3 DNA, as far as it was read: TGTGCCAGCAGCTTAGTACCAGGACAGGGCTATGGC. It yields the protein CASSLVPGQGYG. The whole CDR3 sequence reads CASSLVPGQGYGYTF. Supplemented by reference TRBV7-6 and TRBJ1-2, the full variable domain reads GAGVSQSPRYKVTKRGQDVALRCDPISGHVSLYWYRQALGQGPEFLTYFNYEAQQDKSGLPNDRFSAERPEGSISTLTIQRTEQRDSAMYRCASSLVPGQGYGYTFGSGTRLTVV.

Details on this clone: The DNA ends 3 residues before the CDR3 does, and the rest of the CDR3 is filled in from the germline J gene. This rearrangement joins TRBV19 to TRBJ1-4, with D possibly being TRBD1 (6 bases). The germline V and J ends were trimmed by 4 bases and 3 bases, with 12 bases remaining between them. The germline V gene encodes CDR1 LNHDA and CDR2 SQIVND (reference sequence). The CDR3 runs to 15 residues. CDR3 region: CASSSTGWSNEKLFF. The covered CDR3 bases are TGTGCCAGTAGTAGCACAGGGTGGTCTAATGAAAAA.

On this clone itself: One end of the junction fails to match germline, which may point to a read error. Sequencing ends 3 residues short of the CDR3 end; the germline J gene provides the rest. This chain uses TRBV5-1 with TRBJ2-1; 7 nucleotides line up with TRBD2. The germline V gene has CDR1 SGHRS and CDR2 YFSETQ. The length of the CDR3 is 15 residues. Incomplete CDR3 DNA: TGCGCCAGTACTTCCGGGACTAACTCCAACAATGAG. Protein product: CASTSGTNSNNE. The CDR3, in full, reads CASTSGTNSNNEQFF.

The CDR3 is CASSYRDSSYEQYF. CDR3 DNA (partial): TGTGCCAGCAGTTATCGAGACAGCTCCTACGAG. The gene calls are TRBV7-9 and TRBJ2-7; weak D call: TRBD1 (5 bases). Read coverage stops 3 residues before the CDR3 terminus; the germline J gene supplies the remainder. This CDR3 contains 14 residues. V was clipped by 6 bases and J by 0 bases, with 12 bases between them. Germline CDR1 and CDR2: SEHNR and FQNEAQ (reference sequence). The full variable domain, rest sourced from reference TRBV7-9 and TRBJ2-7, is DTGVSQNPRHKITKRGQNVTFRCDPISEHNRLYWYRQTLGQGPEFLTYFQNEAQLEKSRLLSDRFSAERPKGSFSTLEIQRTEQGDSAMYLCASSYRDSSYEQYFGPGTRLTVT.

This clone turned up a few times. The CDR3 end falls 3 residues outside the read, so it is completed with the germline J gene. This chain connects TRBV7-2 to TRBJ1-1; no reliable D call. V lost 5 bases and J 4 bases, leaving 14 bases between the germline ends. The CDR3 has 14 amino acids. Germline V gene sequence: CDR1 SGHTA, CDR2 FQGNSA. This CDR3 reads CASSTTLGGTEAFF. The CDR3 bases that were read are TGTGCCAGCAGCACGACCCTCGGCGGCACTGAA. Full variable domain (remainder filled in from reference TRBV7-2 and TRBJ1-1): GAGVSQSPSNKVTEKGKDVELRCDPISGHTALYWYRQSLGQGLEFLIYFQGNSAPDKSGLPSDRFSAERTGGSVSTLTIQRTQQEDSAVYLCASSTTLGGTEAFFGQGTRLTVV.

This clone was seen more than once but under ten times. The read terminates 3 residues ahead of where the CDR3 ends, so the germline J gene completes it. The rearrangement links TRBV19 to TRBJ2-5; maybe TRBD1 (5 bases). Between the trimmed V and J ends, which lost 3 bases and 2 bases, there was a span of 13 bases. There are 15 residues in the CDR3. Germline CDR1 is LNHDA and CDR2 is SQIVND (reference sequence). This CDR3 is CASSMVGRDQETQYF. CDR3 DNA, as far as it was read: TGTGCCAGTAGTATGGTGGGCAGGGATCAAGAGACC.

To note about this clone: The sequence runs out 3 residues before the end of the CDR3; the remainder is reconstructed from the germline J gene. The chain combines TRBV5-1 with TRBJ2-7; D is perhaps TRBD1 (5 bases). The germline V gene encodes CDR1 SGHRS and CDR2 YFSETQ. V shed 0 bases and J shed 2 bases, with 9 bases lying between them. CDR3 length: 14 amino acids. CDR3 DNA, as far as it was read: TGCGCCAGCAGCTTGGGACAGTCTACCTACGAG. It encodes CASSLGQSTYE. The whole CDR3 region reads CASSLGQSTYEQYF.

This clone appeared a few times. The CDR3 end falls 3 residues outside the read, so it is completed with the germline J gene. The chain recombines TRBV19 with TRBJ1-5, with a possible D match to TRBD1 (5 bases). This CDR3 spans 13 amino acids. Deletions cut 5 bases from V and 6 bases from J, with 11 bases between. The germline V gene has CDR1 LNHDA and CDR2 SQIVND (reference sequence). CDR3 protein: CASSVQGGQPQHF. CDR3 DNA (partial): TGTGCCAGTAGTGTTCAGGGCGGTCAGCCC.

In its sample, this clone was seen a few times. The CDR3 end is not reached by the read, which stops 3 residues before it; the germline J gene fills it in. This sequence joins TRBV2 and TRBJ1-2; D ambiguous. Trimming cost V 7 bases and J 6 bases, with 9 bases left between them. Germline loops: CDR1 SNHLY, CDR2 FYNNEI. The CDR3 length is 11 residues. The sequenced part of the CDR3 DNA is TGTGCCAGCACTCTGAGGGATGGC. It codes for CASTLRDG. The full CDR3 reads CASTLRDGYTF.

This clone was seen many times. The CDR3 end falls 3 residues outside the read, so it is completed with the germline J gene. The V call is TRBV19, the J call TRBJ2-2; D is uncertain. The CDR3 is 15 residues long. Germline V gives CDR1 LNHDA, CDR2 SQIVND (reference sequence). The V end was cut by 7 bases, the J end by 3 bases, with 15 bases between. The covered CDR3 bases are TGTGCCAGTACCGCCGTCTTAGGGCACACCGGGGAG. Translated, it gives CASTAVLGHTGE. The complete CDR3 sequence is CASTAVLGHTGELFF. Together with reference TRBV19 and TRBJ2-2, the CDR3 gives the full variable domain: DGGITQSPKYLFRKEGQNVTLSCEQNLNHDAMYWYRQDPGQGLRLIYYSQIVNDFQKGDIAEGYSVSREKKESFPLTVTSAQKNPTAFYLCASTAVLGHTGELFFGEGSRLTVL.

As regards this clone: The read comes to an end 3 residues before the CDR3 does, leaving the germline J gene to fill in the end. J is TRBJ2-7 and V is TRBV7-8, with D possibly matching TRBD1 (7 bases). The CDR3 is made up of 17 amino acids. Per germline, CDR1 SGHVS and CDR2 FQNEAQ. Between the trimmed V and J ends, which lost 3 bases and 0 bases, there was a span of 18 bases. CDR3 protein: CASSFRAGTDSSYEQYF. Incomplete CDR3 DNA: TGTGCCAGCAGCTTCCGCGCGGGGACAGACAGCTCCTACGAG.

This clone was detected only a few times. The DNA ends 3 residues before the CDR3 does, and the rest of the CDR3 is filled in from the germline J gene. The chain joins TRBV6-1 to TRBJ2-5, with 12 bases identical to TRBD2. The V gene end was trimmed by 2 bases and the J gene end by 6 bases; junction bases not matched to a gene: 4. This CDR3 is 15 amino acids long. CDR1 and CDR2 from the germline V gene are MNHNS and SASEGT. The CDR3 sequence is CASSELAGGPKTQYF. The CDR3 bases that were read are TGTGCCAGCAGTGAACTAGCGGGGGGGCCGAAGACC.

In this sample, this clone turned up many times. The CDR3 loop reads CASSYQGASTDTQYF. The sequenced part of the CDR3 DNA is TGCGCCAGCAGCTACCAGGGGGCGAGCACAGATACG. The rearrangement links TRBV5-1 to TRBJ2-3, with 8 bases matching TRBD1. From the germline J gene comes the end of the CDR3, since the read stops 3 residues before it. Trimming at V came to 3 bases and at J to 0 bases, leaving 3 bases not matched to a gene. In germline, CDR1 is SGHRS, CDR2 YFSETQ. The CDR3 has 15 amino acids.

This clone was observed a few times. The CDR3 is cut off 3 residues early in the read; its end comes from the germline J gene. The rearrangement links TRBV7-2 to TRBJ2-7; 7 nucleotides line up with TRBD2. This CDR3 is 14 amino acids long. Trimming at V came to 7 bases and at J to 3 bases, leaving 9 bases not matched to a gene. CDR1 and CDR2 from the germline V gene are SGHTA and FQGNSA. CDR3 DNA (partial): TGTGCCAGCACCACTTGGGGGGGAGACTACGAG. It is translated as CASTTWGGDYE. The whole CDR3 protein reads CASTTWGGDYEQYF.

This clone was observed many times. The CDR3 protein is CASSLAPTTYNEQFF. The part of the CDR3 DNA that was read is TGTGCCAGCAGCTTAGCCCCTACCACCTACAATGAG. The chain is built from TRBV7-8 and TRBJ2-1, with D unresolved. The CDR3 goes on 3 residues after the read ends, and that part is filled in from the germline J gene. The CDR3 extends over 15 amino acids. The V gene lost 0 bases and the J gene lost 2 bases, with 8 bases spanning the gap. Germline CDR1 reads SGHVS; CDR2 reads FQNEAQ. Full variable domain (outside the CDR3, taken from reference TRBV7-8 and TRBJ2-1): GAGVSQSPRYKVAKRGQDVALRCDPISGHVSLFWYQQALGQGPEFLTYFQNEAQLDKSGLPSDRFFAERPEGSVSTLKIQRTQQEDSAVYLCASSLAPTTYNEQFFGPGTRLTVL.

Concerning this clone itself: The read ends 3 residues before the CDR3 terminus; that terminus is restored from the germline J gene. The chain is built from TRBV20-1 and TRBJ2-7; 10 nucleotides align to TRBD1. The V segment lost 5 bases and the J segment 4 bases; nucleotides outside the gene matches: 5. The CDR3 has 13 amino acids. The V gene's germline CDR1 is DFQATT and CDR2 SNEGSKA (reference sequence). This chain's CDR3 is CSAPRDRGYEQYF. Partial CDR3 DNA: TGCAGTGCTCCCCGGGACAGGGGTTACGAG.

In its sample, this clone was seen many times. The read comes to an end 3 residues before the CDR3 does, leaving the germline J gene to fill in the end. The chain links TRBV20-1 to TRBJ2-7; 7 nucleotides agree with TRBD1. This CDR3 has 13 residues. Germline V CDR1 and CDR2: DFQATT, SNEGSKA (reference sequence). V dropped 3 bases and J dropped 0; count of bases not matched to a gene: 2. Partial CDR3 DNA: TGCAGTGCTAGGACAGGGAGCTCCTACGAG. This sequence encodes CSARTGSSYE. From start to end, the CDR3 is CSARTGSSYEQYF.

This clone was detected a few times. CDR3 DNA (partial): TGTGCCAGCAGCTTATTCGTGAATGAG. It specifies CASSLFVNE. The entire CDR3 protein is CASSLFVNEQFF. This chain links TRBV7-2 with TRBJ2-1; D not certain. The read ends 3 residues before the CDR3 terminus; that terminus is restored from the germline J gene. The V end was cut by 2 bases, the J end by 7 bases, with 6 bases between. Germline CDR1 SGHTA, CDR2 FQGNSA. This CDR3 comprises 12 residues.

As concerns this clone: The CDR3 extends 3 residues past the end of the read, so its final part is completed from the germline J gene. The chain recombines TRBV13 with TRBJ2-7; 12 nucleotides match TRBD1. This CDR3 has 15 amino acids. Unmatched junction bases numbered 2, after V lost 0 bases and J lost 5 bases. The germline CDR1 and CDR2 sequences are PRHDT and FYEKMQ (reference sequence). Incomplete CDR3 DNA: TGTGCCAGCAGCTTAGGGCGGGACAGGGGGCACGAG. Its protein is CASSLGRDRGHE. The CDR3, in full, reads CASSLGRDRGHEQYF.

As regards this clone: The DNA ends 3 residues before the CDR3 does, and the rest of the CDR3 is filled in from the germline J gene. V gene TRBV6-1 combines with J gene TRBJ1-5; no firm D call. Trimming stripped 1 base from V and 5 bases from J, with 12 bases between. The germline gives CDR1 MNHNS, CDR2 SASEGT. CDR3 length equals 15 residues. The CDR3 here is CASSEVDGRDQPQHF. CDR3 DNA, as far as it was read: TGTGCCAGCAGTGAAGTCGATGGGCGGGATCAGCCC.

This clone was seen more than once but under ten times. Read coverage stops 3 residues before the CDR3 terminus; the germline J gene supplies the remainder. The chain carries TRBV5-6 and TRBJ2-3; TRBD2 matches at 12 bases. Trimming took 4 bases from V and 4 from J; bases not matched to a gene: 4. This CDR3 comprises 15 residues. The V gene's germline CDR1 is SGHDT and CDR2 YYEEEE. The sequenced CDR3 bases are TGTGCCAGCAGCATTGGGACTAGCGGGTCAGATACG. It codes for CASSIGTSGSDT. The complete CDR3 sequence is CASSIGTSGSDTQYF.

Comments on this clone: The read ends 3 residues before the CDR3 terminus; that terminus is restored from the germline J gene. The V and J genes are TRBV30 and TRBJ2-3; TRBD1 agrees at 9 bases. Germline loops: CDR1 GTSNPN, CDR2 SVGIG (reference sequence). With V trimmed by 5 bases and J by 0 bases, 3 bases remained unmatched. CDR3 length: 14 residues. The part of the CDR3 DNA that was read is TGTGCCTGGGGACAGGGGTCTAGCACAGATACG. Amino acid sequence: CAWGQGSSTDT. The full CDR3 protein is CAWGQGSSTDTQYF.